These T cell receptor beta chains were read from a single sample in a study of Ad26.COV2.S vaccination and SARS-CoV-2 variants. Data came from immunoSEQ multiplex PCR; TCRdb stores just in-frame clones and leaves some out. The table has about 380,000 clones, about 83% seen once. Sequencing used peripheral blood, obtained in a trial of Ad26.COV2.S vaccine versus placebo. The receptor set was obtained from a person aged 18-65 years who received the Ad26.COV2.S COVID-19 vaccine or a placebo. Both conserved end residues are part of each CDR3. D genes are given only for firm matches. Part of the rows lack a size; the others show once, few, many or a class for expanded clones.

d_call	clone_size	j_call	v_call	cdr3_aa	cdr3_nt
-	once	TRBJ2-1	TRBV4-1	CASSQPGVSSYNEQFF	TGCGCCAGCAGCCAACCCGGGGTGAGCTCCTACAATGAGCAGTTCTTC
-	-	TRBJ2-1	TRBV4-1	CASSLRQRDSNEQFF	TGCGCCAGCAGCCTTAGACAGAGGGATAGTAATGAGCAGTTCTTC
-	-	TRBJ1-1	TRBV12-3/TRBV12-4	CASSSVMGGEAFF	TGTGCCAGCAGCAGTGTTATGGGGGGTGAAGCTTTCTTT
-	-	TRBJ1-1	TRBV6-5	CASSYGRDTEAFF	TGTGCCAGCAGTTACGGAAGGGATACTGAAGCTTTCTTT
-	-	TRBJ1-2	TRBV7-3	CASSTRQGGGYTF	TGTGCCAGCAGCACACGTCAGGGCGGTGGCTACACCTTC
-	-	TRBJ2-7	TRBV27	CASSFTGPYEQYF	TGTGCCAGCAGTTTCACCGGCCCCTACGAGCAGTACTTC
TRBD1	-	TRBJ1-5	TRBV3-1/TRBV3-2	CASSSTGSQRPQHF	TGTGCCAGCAGCTCGACAGGGTCCCAACGGCCCCAGCATTTT
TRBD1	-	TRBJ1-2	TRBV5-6	CASRGQGNGYTF	TGTGCCAGCAGAGGACAGGGGAATGGCTACACCTTC
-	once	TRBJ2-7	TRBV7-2	CASSQFPSYEQYF	TGTGCCAGCAGCCAGTTTCCCTCCTACGAGCAGTACTTC
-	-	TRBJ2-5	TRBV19	CASSNFGGLVTQYF	TGTGCCAGTAGTAATTTCGGGGGGCTCGTGACCCAGTACTTC